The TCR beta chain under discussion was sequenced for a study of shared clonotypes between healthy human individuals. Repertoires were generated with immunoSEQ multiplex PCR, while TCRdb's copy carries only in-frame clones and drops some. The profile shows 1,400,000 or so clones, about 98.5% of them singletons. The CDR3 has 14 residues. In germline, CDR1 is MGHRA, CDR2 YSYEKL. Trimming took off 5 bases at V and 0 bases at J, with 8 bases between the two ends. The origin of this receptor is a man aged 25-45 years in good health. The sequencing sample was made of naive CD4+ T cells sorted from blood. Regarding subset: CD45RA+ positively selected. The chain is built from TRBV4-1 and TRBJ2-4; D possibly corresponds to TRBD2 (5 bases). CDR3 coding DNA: TGCGCCAGCAGCAACGGGATAGCCAAAAACATTCAGTACTTC. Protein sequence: CASSNGIAKNIQYF.